The rows below give T cell receptor beta chains drawn from one sample of a study of spatial heterogeneity in lung cancer. One entry per CDR3 protein, called by TCRdb with MiXCR from the 5' RACE reads. This sample carries over a thousand distinct CDR3 sequences, approximately 9.8% of them seen once, and the ten largest clones take roughly two fifths. This material consisted of lung tumor tissue, taken at surgery. The receptors derive from a female donor with early-stage non-small cell lung cancer. Each CDR3 is given with its conserved first and last residue. The order of the fields is D gene, J gene, V gene, clone size, CDR3 protein, CDR3 DNA. A D gene is named only where the DNA matches it firmly. The size field is filled for only some rows; it gives once, few, many or a size class.

d_call: NA
j_call: TRBJ2-2
v_call: TRBV6-1
clone_size: medium-sized
cdr3_aa: CASTRNPGTPTAGELFF
cdr3_nt: TGTGCCAGCACTAGGAACCCCGGGACACCAACAGCCGGGGAGCTGTTTTTT

d_call: NA
j_call: TRBJ2-2
v_call: TRBV9
clone_size: large
cdr3_aa: CASSVPPDTGELFF
cdr3_nt: TGTGCCAGCAGCGTTCCACCGGACACCGGGGAGCTGTTTTTT

d_call: TRBD2
j_call: TRBJ2-2
v_call: TRBV19
clone_size: medium-sized
cdr3_aa: CASSVGLAGELFF
cdr3_nt: TGTGCCAGTAGTGTAGGACTAGCCGGGGAGCTGTTTTTT

d_call: NA
j_call: TRBJ2-1
v_call: TRBV20-1
clone_size: NA
cdr3_aa: CSAGTGPTRNEQFF
cdr3_nt: TGCAGTGCCGGGACGGGCCCGACACGCAATGAGCAGTTCTTC

d_call: TRBD2
j_call: TRBJ2-1
v_call: TRBV12-3/TRBV12-4
clone_size: NA
cdr3_aa: CASSLALVAGLAHNEQFF
cdr3_nt: TGTGCCAGCAGTTTAGCGCTTGTTGCGGGACTAGCCCACAATGAGCAGTTCTTC

d_call: TRBD2
j_call: TRBJ2-3
v_call: TRBV28
clone_size: medium-sized
cdr3_aa: CASSLRTSGRTDTQYF
cdr3_nt: TGTGCCAGCAGTCTGCGGACTAGCGGGAGAACAGATACGCAGTATTTT

d_call: TRBD1
j_call: TRBJ1-4
v_call: TRBV5-1
clone_size: many
cdr3_aa: CASSGGQRTATNEKLFF
cdr3_nt: TGCGCCAGCAGCGGGGGACAGCGTACTGCAACTAATGAAAAACTGTTTTTT

d_call: NA
j_call: TRBJ2-1
v_call: TRBV6-6
clone_size: medium-sized
cdr3_aa: CASSLLGGASGNEQFF
cdr3_nt: TGTGCCAGCAGTTTGTTGGGGGGGGCGTCCGGCAATGAGCAGTTCTTC

d_call: NA
j_call: TRBJ2-2
v_call: TRBV5-1
clone_size: NA
cdr3_aa: CASRAGLFTGELFF
cdr3_nt: TGCGCCAGCAGGGCGGGACTTTTCACCGGGGAGCTGTTTTTT

d_call: NA
j_call: TRBJ1-2
v_call: TRBV27
clone_size: many
cdr3_aa: CASKGGGRDYGYTF
cdr3_nt: TGTGCCAGCAAAGGCGGGGGGCGCGACTATGGCTACACCTTC